The source of this T cell receptor beta chain is a study of blood T cell repertoires in COVID-19. Study-level information: T cells, B-cell-depleted T cells, or PBMCs provided the cDNA or gDNA that served as material.

This CDR3 spans 15 amino acids. Trimming took off 1 base at V and 7 bases at J, with 14 bases between the two ends. The V gene's germline CDR1 is LGHDT and CDR2 YNNKEL (reference sequence). This study enrolled people aged roughly 18 to 100 from about two dozen US geographic areas. Which cohort a participant joined came from the clinical history participants gave. In the authors' workflow: Researchers report that nucleated cell counts were estimated from reference gene primer amplification. Sequencing was performed with immunoSEQ multiplex PCR; in TCRdb, only in-frame clones are kept and a portion is missing. V, J and clone size were drawn from that table, and D and trimming were deduced from the DNA. Of approximately 250,000 clones listed, under 90% were seen once; the top ten hold approximately 4%.

The source of this sequence is a man aged 25-45 years with acute COVID-19. Sequenced material: PBMCs or T cells enriched from blood (not recorded which). The J gene is TRBJ1-3, the V gene TRBV3-1 (or the pseudogene TRBV3-2), with D uncertain. As DNA, the CDR3 is TGTGCCAGCAGCCAAGGAGGACTCTGGGGTAACACCATATATTTT. This translates into CASSQGGLWGNTIYF.